Presented here are 17 T cell receptor beta chains from one specimen sequenced in a study of shared clonotypes between healthy human individuals. Assay: immunoSEQ multiplex PCR; the TCRdb copy retains only in-frame clones and omits some. Of under 550,000 clones in the sample, about 96% are singletons; the top ten hold under 0.06%. Material: naive CD4+ T cells sorted from blood. The subset was: CD45RA+ positively selected. The receptors stem from a woman aged 25 to 39 in good health.

V gene TRBV14 combines with J gene TRBJ1-2; no firm D call. The CDR3 has 15 residues. V shed 2 bases and J shed 7 bases, with 17 bases lying between them. The germline V gene has CDR1 SGHDN and CDR2 FVKESK. CDR3 amino acids: CASSQSAASLSGYTF. In nucleotides, the CDR3 is TGTGCCAGCAGCCAATCGGCAGCCTCTCTAAGTGGCTACACCTTC. The full variable domain, in which reference TRBV14 and TRBJ1-2 provide the parts outside the CDR3, is EAGVTQFPSHSVIEKGQTVTLRCDPISGHDNLYWYRRVMGKEIKFLLHFVKESKQDESGMPNNRFLAERTGGTYSTLKVQPAELEDSGVYFCASSQSAASLSGYTFGSGTRLTVV.

The CDR3 loop reads CASSPGPPLRAQHF. The CDR3 DNA reads TGTGCCAGCTCACCAGGTCCCCCATTGAGGGCCCAGCATTTT. This chain joins TRBV18 and TRBJ1-5, with D unclear. The V gene's germline CDR1 is KGHSH and CDR2 LQKENI. This CDR3 region has 14 residues. V lost 2 bases and J lost 11, with 16 bases in between.

The V and J genes are TRBV28 and TRBJ1-5, with 8 bases aligning to TRBD1. The CDR3 is made up of 16 amino acids. Germline V gene sequence: CDR1 MDHEN, CDR2 SYDVKM. J gave up 7 bases and V 3 bases, and 11 bases lay outside the gene matches. This CDR3 reads CASSFRDRLVLQPQHF. The CDR3 region has the DNA TGTGCCAGCAGTTTTCGGGACAGGCTAGTTTTGCAGCCCCAGCATTTT.

The CDR3 here is CASSFGTSNAKNIQYF. The CDR3 DNA sequence: TGTGCCAGCAGTTTTGGAACTTCAAACGCCAAAAACATTCAGTACTTC. The chain joins TRBV27 to TRBJ2-4; no clear D. Germline V gives CDR1 MNHEY, CDR2 SMNVEV (reference sequence). The CDR3 runs to 16 residues. V was cut by 3 bases and J by 1 base, with 13 bases left in between.

The J gene is TRBJ1-2, the V gene TRBV18, with TRBD1 matching over 10 bases. The CDR3 is made up of 15 amino acids. With 3 bases clipped from V and 4 bases from J, the junction kept 5 bases outside the gene matches. CDR1 and CDR2 (germline): KGHSH, LQKENI. The CDR3 nucleotides are TGTGCCAGCTCACCCGGGACAGGGGAGAGCTATGGCTACACCTTC. It specifies CASSPGTGESYGYTF.

The chain employs TRBV10-1 and TRBJ1-1; D unresolved. V lost 5 bases to trimming and J lost 3 bases, with 10 bases between them. CDR1 and CDR2 from the germline V gene are WNHNN and SYGVQD (reference sequence). This CDR3 is built from 13 residues. CDR3 bases: TGCGCCAGCAGTAGAAACCGGGACACTGAAGCTTTCTTT. It codes for CASSRNRDTEAFF.

The rearrangement uses TRBV28 and TRBJ2-7, with D possibly matching TRBD1 (5 bases). V was clipped by 7 bases and J by 2 bases, with 18 bases between them. The CDR3 has 15 residues. Germline loops: CDR1 MDHEN, CDR2 SYDVKM. The CDR3 here is CASTPYLIGAYEQYF. DNA of the CDR3: TGTGCCAGCACCCCATACTTAATAGGGGCCTACGAGCAGTACTTC.

The rearrangement uses TRBV5-1 and TRBJ2-1; the match to TRBD1 covers 8 bases. V gave up 4 bases and J gave up 0 bases; unmatched junction bases: 6. The CDR3 is made up of 16 amino acids. In germline, CDR1 is SGHRS, CDR2 YFSETQ. The CDR3 DNA reads TGCGCCAGCAGCCCTGGCGGGACAGGCTCCTACAATGAGCAGTTCTTC. Amino acids: CASSPGGTGSYNEQFF.

V and J are TRBV5-1 and TRBJ2-4, with 10 bases aligning to TRBD2. This CDR3 comprises 16 residues. V dropped 2 bases and J dropped 2; count of bases not matched to a gene: 4. Germline V gene lookup returns CDR1 SGHRS and CDR2 YFSETQ. CDR3 sequence: CASSLGTSATKNIQYF. CDR3 in DNA: TGCGCCAGCAGCTTAGGGACTAGCGCAACCAAAAACATTCAGTACTTC.

The chain employs TRBV28 and TRBJ1-2; TRBD1 matches 9 bases. The V gene end was trimmed by 5 bases and the J gene end by 8 bases; junction bases not matched to a gene: 9. The germline gives CDR1 MDHEN, CDR2 SYDVKM. The CDR3 is 14 amino acids. The CDR3 sequence is CASSMDRGLKGYTF. CDR3 in DNA: TGTGCCAGCAGTATGGACAGGGGCCTTAAGGGCTACACCTTC.

V and J are TRBV7-2 and TRBJ2-1; 10 bases map to TRBD2. The length of the CDR3 is 14 residues. Germline lookup yields CDR1 SGHTA and CDR2 FQGNSA. V shed 5 bases, J shed 9 bases, and the junction held 7 bases outside the gene matches. CDR3 loop: CASSPPASGSEQFF. Here the CDR3 DNA reads TGTGCCAGCAGCCCCCCGGCTAGCGGGAGTGAGCAGTTCTTC.

The rearrangement uses TRBV11-2 and TRBJ1-5; 10 positions agree with TRBD1. The CDR3 contains 17 residues. Trimming took 1 base from V and 10 from J; bases not matched to a gene: 13. The germline V gene encodes CDR1 SGHAT and CDR2 FQNNGV. The CDR3 sequence is CASSLAADRGHYLPQHF. CDR3 bases: TGTGCCAGCAGCTTAGCCGCCGACAGGGGGCATTATTTACCCCAGCATTTT.

The chain combines TRBV18 with TRBJ2-3; D is uncertain. V was shortened by 3 bases and J by 5 bases, with 18 bases between the two germline ends. This CDR3 region has 16 residues. Germline CDR1 reads KGHSH; CDR2 reads LQKENI. CDR3 sequence: CASSPSGSHWGDTQYF. CDR3 in DNA: TGTGCCAGCTCACCGTCCGGCAGCCACTGGGGAGATACGCAGTATTTT.

Comment on this clone: One end of the junction is discordant with germline, which a read error may explain. This chain links TRBV11-2 with TRBJ2-5; D is unresolved. CDR3 length: 13 amino acids. The germline gives CDR1 SGHAT, CDR2 FQNNGV. The CDR3 DNA reads TGTGCCAGCAGTTTAGCAGACCAAGAGACCCAGTACTTC. Translating gives CASSLADQETQYF.

The chain recombines TRBV19 with TRBJ2-1; D gene uncertain. Trimming shortened V by 9 bases and J by 0 bases, and 12 bases separated the two germline ends. The CDR3 spans 14 residues. The germline V gene has CDR1 LNHDA and CDR2 SQIVND (reference sequence). Here the CDR3 reads CASSSAPSYNEQFF. In DNA, the CDR3 is TGTGCCAGCTCATCGGCGCCCTCCTACAATGAGCAGTTCTTC. The full variable domain, with the rest looked up from reference TRBV19 and TRBJ2-1, is DGGITQSPKYLFRKEGQNVTLSCEQNLNHDAMYWYRQDPGQGLRLIYYSQIVNDFQKGDIAEGYSVSREKKESFPLTVTSAQKNPTAFYLCASSSAPSYNEQFFGPGTRLTVL.

The rearrangement joins TRBV6-1 to TRBJ2-7, with 7 bases that match TRBD1. The germline V gene encodes CDR1 MNHNS and CDR2 SASEGT. Trimming took 1 base from V and 1 from J; bases not matched to a gene: 4. The CDR3 runs to 15 residues. The chain's CDR3 is CASSEGGTASYEQYF. The CDR3 DNA sequence: TGTGCCAGCAGTGAAGGAGGGACAGCGTCCTACGAGCAGTACTTC.

V gene TRBV18 combines with J gene TRBJ2-1, with TRBD1 identical over 9 bases. V was pared by 3 bases and J by 15 bases, with 9 bases of the junction left unmatched. The germline V gene has CDR1 KGHSH and CDR2 LQKENI. The CDR3 contains 13 residues. DNA of the CDR3: TGTGCCAGCTCACCCTCCTGGACAGGGGTCACGTTCTTC. It codes for CASSPSWTGVTFF.